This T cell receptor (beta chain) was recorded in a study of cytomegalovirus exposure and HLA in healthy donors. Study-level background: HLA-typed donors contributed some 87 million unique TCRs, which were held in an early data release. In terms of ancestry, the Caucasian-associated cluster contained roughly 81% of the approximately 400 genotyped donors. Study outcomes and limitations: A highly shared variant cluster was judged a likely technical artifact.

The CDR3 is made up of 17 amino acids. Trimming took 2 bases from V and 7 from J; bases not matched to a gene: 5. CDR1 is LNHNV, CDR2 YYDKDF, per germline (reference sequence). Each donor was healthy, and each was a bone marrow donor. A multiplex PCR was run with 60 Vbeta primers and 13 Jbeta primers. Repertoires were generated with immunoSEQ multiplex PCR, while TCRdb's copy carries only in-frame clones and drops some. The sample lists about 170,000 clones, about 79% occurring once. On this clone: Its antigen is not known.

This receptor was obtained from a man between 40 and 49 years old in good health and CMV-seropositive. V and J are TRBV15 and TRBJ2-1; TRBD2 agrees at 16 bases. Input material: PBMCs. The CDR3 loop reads CATSRLGLAGGLNEQFF. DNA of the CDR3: TGTGCCACCAGCAGACTGGGACTAGCGGGAGGGTTGAATGAGCAGTTCTTC. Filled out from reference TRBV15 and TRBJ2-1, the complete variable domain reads DAMVIQNPRYQVTQFGKPVTLSCSQTLNHNVMYWYQQKSSQAPKLLFHYYDKDFNNEADTPDNFQSRRPNTSFCFLDIRSPGLGDTAMYLCATSRLGLAGGLNEQFFGPGTRLTVL.